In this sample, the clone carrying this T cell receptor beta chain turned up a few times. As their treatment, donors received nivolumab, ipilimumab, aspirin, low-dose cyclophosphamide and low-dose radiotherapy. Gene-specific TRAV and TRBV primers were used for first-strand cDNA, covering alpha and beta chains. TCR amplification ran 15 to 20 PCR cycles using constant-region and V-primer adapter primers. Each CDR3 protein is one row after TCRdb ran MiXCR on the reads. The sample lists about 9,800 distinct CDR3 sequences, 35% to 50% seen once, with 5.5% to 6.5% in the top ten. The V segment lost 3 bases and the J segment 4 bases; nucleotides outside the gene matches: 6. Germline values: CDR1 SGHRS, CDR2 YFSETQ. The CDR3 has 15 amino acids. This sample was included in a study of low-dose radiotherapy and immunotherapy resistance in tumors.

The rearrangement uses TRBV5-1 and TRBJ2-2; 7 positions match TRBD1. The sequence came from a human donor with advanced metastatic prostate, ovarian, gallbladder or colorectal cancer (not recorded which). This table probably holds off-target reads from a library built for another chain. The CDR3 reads CASSSDRASTGELFF. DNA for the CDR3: TGCGCCAGCAGCTCCGACAGGGCGTCCACCGGGGAGCTGTTTTTT.